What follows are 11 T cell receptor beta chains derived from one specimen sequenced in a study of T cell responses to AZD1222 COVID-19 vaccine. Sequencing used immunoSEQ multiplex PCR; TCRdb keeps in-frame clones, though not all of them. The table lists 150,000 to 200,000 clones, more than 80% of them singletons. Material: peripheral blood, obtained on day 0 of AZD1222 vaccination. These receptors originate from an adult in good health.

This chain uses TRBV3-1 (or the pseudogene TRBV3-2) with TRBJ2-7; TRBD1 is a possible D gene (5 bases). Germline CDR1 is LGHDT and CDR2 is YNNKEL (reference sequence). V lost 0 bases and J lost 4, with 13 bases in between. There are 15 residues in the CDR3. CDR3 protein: CASSQDVRAVYEQYF. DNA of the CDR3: TGTGCCAGCAGCCAAGATGTCAGGGCCGTATACGAGCAGTACTTC.

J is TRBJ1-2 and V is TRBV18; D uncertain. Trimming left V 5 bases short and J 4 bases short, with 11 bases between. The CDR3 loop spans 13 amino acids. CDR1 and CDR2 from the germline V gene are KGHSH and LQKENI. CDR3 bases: TGTGCCAGCTCATCCCTAGGCCTCTATGGCTACACCTTC. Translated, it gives CASSSLGLYGYTF.

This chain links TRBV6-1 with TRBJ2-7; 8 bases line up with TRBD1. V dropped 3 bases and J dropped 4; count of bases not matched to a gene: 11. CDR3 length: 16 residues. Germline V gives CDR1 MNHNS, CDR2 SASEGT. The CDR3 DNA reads TGTGCCAGCAGTGAGACTAGACAGGGGCCTCCTTACGAGCAGTACTTC. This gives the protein CASSETRQGPPYEQYF.

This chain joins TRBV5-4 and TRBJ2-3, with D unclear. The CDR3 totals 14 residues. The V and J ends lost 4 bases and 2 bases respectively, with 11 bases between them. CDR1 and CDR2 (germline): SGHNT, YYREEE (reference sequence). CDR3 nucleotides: TGTGCCAGCAGCCGGCAGTGGTTCACAGATACGCAGTATTTT. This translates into CASSRQWFTDTQYF.

The CDR3 loop reads CASSRNLRGGSTDTQYF. The CDR3 nucleotides are TGTGCCAGCAGCCGCAACCTCAGAGGGGGGAGCACAGATACGCAGTATTTT. J is TRBJ2-3 and V is TRBV4-2; D may correspond to TRBD1 or TRBD2 (6 bases each). This CDR3 has 17 residues. Germline V gene sequence: CDR1 LGHNA, CDR2 YNFKEQ. V was clipped by 4 bases and J by 0 bases, with 17 bases between them.

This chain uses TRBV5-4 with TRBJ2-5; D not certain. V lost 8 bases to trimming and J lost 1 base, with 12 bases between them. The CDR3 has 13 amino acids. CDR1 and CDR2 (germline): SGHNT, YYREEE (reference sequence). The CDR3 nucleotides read TGTGCCAGTTCACATAGGAGCCAAGAGACCCAGTACTTC. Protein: CASSHRSQETQYF.

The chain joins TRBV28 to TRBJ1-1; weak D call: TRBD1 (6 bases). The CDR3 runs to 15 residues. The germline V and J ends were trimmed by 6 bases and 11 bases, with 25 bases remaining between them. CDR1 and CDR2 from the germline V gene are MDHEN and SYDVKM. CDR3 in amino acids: CASSLSGPQRQGAFF. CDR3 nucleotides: TGTGCCAGCAGCCTGTCGGGACCCCAGCGCCAGGGGGCTTTCTTT.

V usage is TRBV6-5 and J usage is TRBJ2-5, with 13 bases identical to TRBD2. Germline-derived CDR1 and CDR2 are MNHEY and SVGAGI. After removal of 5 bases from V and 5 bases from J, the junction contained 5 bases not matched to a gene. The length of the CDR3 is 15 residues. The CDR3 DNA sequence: TGTGCCAGCAGTCGGACTAGCGGGAGTTTGGAGACCCAGTACTTC. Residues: CASSRTSGSLETQYF.

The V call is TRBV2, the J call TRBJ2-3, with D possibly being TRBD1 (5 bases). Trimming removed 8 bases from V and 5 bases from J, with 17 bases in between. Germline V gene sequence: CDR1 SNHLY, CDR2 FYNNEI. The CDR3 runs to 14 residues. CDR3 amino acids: CASSARASLDTQYF. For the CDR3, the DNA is TGTGCCAGCTCGGCCAGGGCCTCTCTAGATACGCAGTATTTT.

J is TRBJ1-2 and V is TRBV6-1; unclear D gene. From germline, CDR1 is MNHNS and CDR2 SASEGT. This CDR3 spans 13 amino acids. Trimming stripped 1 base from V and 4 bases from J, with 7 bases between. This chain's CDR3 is CASSEGSGYGYTF. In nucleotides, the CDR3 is TGTGCCAGCAGTGAAGGGAGCGGCTATGGCTACACCTTC.

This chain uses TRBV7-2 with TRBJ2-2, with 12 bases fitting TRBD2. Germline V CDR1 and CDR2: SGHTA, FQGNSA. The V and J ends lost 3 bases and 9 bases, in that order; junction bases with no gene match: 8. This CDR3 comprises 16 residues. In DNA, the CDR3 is TGTGCCAGCAGCTTCCTGACTAGCGGGAGCGCCAGGGAGCTGTTTTTT. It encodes CASSFLTSGSARELFF.